Presented here are 3 T cell receptor beta chains from one specimen sequenced in a study of beta chain features in type 1 diabetes (dated by TCRdb to the late 2010s). The library was prepared using the immunoSEQ multiplex PCR assay. The entire isolated RNA was reverse transcribed using the High Capacity cDNA Reverse Transcription Kit, and thus expressed TCRB transcripts were sequenced. TCRdb stores this immuneACCESS table with in-frame sequences only. Part of the clones is absent; in the studies checked, under half of the shortfall reflects unresolved V genes, and no reason is known for the rest. The sample includes hundreds of thousands of clones, with 15% to 17% observed a single time. 0.09% to 0.095% of the sample is in the top ten clones. The sample was naive CD4+ T cells from blood. The sample's cell subset or site label, in plain terms: true naive CD4+ T cells. The receptors were gathered from a young man in good health.

This clone was seen more than once but under ten times. The CDR3 reads CASSPWTGDSGNTIYF. CDR3 nucleotides: TGTGCCAGCAGCCCCTGGACAGGAGACTCTGGAAACACCATATATTTT. The J gene is TRBJ1-3, the V gene TRBV11-2, with 7 bases fitting TRBD1. CDR1 is SGHAT and CDR2 is FQNNGV in the germline V gene. CDR3 length: 16 residues. Unmatched junction bases numbered 7, after V lost 5 bases and J lost 0 bases.

This clone was seen only a few times. The CDR3, as DNA: TGCGCCAGCAGCCTACAGGGGGCGAGGTCCTACAATGAGCAGTTCTTC. Translation: CASSLQGARSYNEQFF. V usage is TRBV5-1 and J usage is TRBJ2-1; 9 bases agree with TRBD1. The CDR3 runs to 16 residues. Germline loops: CDR1 SGHRS, CDR2 YFSETQ. Germline trimming cut 4 bases from V and 1 base from J; bases unmatched to any gene: 6.

The chain is built from TRBV6-6 and TRBJ2-2; the D gene is possibly TRBD2 (5 bases). Germline V lookup: CDR1 MNHNY, CDR2 SVGAGI (reference sequence). V was cut by 0 bases and J by 6 bases, with 14 bases left in between. The CDR3 is 16 amino acids. In DNA form, the CDR3 reads TGTGCCAGCAGTTACTCGAGAGTCCGCGGGCCCGGGGAGCTGTTTTTT. This encodes CASSYSRVRGPGELFF.